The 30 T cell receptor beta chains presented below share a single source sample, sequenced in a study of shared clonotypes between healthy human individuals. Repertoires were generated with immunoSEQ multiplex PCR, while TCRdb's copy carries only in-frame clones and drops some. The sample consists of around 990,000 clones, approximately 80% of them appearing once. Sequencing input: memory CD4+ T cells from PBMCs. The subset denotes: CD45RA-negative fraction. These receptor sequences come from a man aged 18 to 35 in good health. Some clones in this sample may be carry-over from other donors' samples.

The CDR3 protein is CASSSGTAEGGKLFF. The CDR3 nucleotides read TGCGCCAGCAGCTCAGGGACGGCCGAGGGCGGAAAACTGTTTTTT. The chain employs TRBV5-1 and TRBJ1-4, with a weak D call TRBD1 (5 bases). CDR1 and CDR2 from the germline V gene are SGHRS and YFSETQ. Trimming shortened V by 3 bases and J by 10 bases, and 19 bases separated the two germline ends. The CDR3 totals 15 residues.

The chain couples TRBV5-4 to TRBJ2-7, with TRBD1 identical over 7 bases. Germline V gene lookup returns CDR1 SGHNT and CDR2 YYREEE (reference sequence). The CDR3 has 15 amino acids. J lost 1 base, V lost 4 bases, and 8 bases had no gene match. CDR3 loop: CASSAPRDSSYEQYF. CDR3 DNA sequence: TGTGCCAGCAGCGCACCCCGGGACAGTTCCTACGAGCAGTACTTC.

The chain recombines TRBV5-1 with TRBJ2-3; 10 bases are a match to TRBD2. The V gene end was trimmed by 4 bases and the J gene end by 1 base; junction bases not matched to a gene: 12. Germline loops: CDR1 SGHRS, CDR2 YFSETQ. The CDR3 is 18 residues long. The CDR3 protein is CASSQIAGGVLGTDTQYF. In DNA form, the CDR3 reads TGCGCCAGCAGCCAAATAGCGGGAGGTGTCTTGGGCACAGATACGCAGTATTTT.

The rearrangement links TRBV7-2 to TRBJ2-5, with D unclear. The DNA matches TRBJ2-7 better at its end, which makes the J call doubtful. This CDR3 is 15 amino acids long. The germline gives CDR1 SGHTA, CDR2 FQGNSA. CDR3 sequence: CASSLELVGTLEQYF. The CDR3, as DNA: TGTGCCAGCAGCTTGGAGTTGGTCGGAACCCTCGAGCAGTACTTC.

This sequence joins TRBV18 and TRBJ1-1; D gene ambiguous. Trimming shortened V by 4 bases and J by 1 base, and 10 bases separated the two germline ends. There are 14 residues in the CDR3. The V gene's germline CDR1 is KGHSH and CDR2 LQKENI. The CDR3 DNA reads TGTGCCAGCTCACTAACAAGGGAGAACACTGAAGCTTTCTTT. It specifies CASSLTRENTEAFF.

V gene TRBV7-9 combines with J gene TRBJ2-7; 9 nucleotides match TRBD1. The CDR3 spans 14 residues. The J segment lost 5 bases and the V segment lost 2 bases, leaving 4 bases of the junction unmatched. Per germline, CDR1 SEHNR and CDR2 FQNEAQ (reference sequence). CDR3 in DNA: TGTGCCAGCAGCTTATGGACAGGGGTGGACGAGCAGTACTTC. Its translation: CASSLWTGVDEQYF.

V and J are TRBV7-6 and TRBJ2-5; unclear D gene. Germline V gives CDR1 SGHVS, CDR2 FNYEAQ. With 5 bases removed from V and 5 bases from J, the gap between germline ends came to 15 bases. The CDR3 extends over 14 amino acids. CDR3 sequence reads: CASSPVIGSETQYF. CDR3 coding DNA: TGTGCCAGCAGCCCCGTGATCGGGTCGGAGACCCAGTACTTC.

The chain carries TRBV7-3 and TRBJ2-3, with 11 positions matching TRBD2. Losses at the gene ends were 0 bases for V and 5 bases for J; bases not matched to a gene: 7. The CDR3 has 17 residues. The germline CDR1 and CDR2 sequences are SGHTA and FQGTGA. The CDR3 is CASSLTPLAGVGDTQYF. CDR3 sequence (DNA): TGTGCCAGCAGCTTAACTCCACTAGCGGGAGTTGGAGATACGCAGTATTTT. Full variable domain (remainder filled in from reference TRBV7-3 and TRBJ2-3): GAGVSQTPSNKVTEKGKYVELRCDPISGHTALYWYRQSLGQGPEFLIYFQGTGAADDSGLPNDRFFAVRPEGSVSTLKIQRTERGDSAVYLCASSLTPLAGVGDTQYFGPGTRLTVL.

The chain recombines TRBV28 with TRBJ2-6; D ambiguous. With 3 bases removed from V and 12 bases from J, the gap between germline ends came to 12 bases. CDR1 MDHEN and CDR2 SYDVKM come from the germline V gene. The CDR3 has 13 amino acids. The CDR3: CASSLIAGGVLTF. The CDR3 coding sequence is TGTGCCAGCAGTTTGATAGCTGGTGGCGTCCTGACTTTC.

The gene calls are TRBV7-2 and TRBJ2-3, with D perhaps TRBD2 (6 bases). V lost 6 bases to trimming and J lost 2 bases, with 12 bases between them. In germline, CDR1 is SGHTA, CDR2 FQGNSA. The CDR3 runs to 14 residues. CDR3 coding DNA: TGTGCCAGCAGGGCCGGGACTGCCACAGATACGCAGTATTTT. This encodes CASRAGTATDTQYF.

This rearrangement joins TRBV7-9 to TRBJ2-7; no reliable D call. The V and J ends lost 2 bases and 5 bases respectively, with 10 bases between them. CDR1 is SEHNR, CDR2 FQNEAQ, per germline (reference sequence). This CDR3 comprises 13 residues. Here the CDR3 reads CASSLWMDDEQYF. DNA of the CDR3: TGTGCCAGCAGCTTATGGATGGACGACGAGCAGTACTTC.

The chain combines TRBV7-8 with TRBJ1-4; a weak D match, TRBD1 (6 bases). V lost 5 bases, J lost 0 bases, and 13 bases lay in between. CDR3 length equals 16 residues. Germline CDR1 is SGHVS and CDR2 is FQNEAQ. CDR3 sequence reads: CASSARGHATNEKLFF. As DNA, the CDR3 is TGTGCCAGCAGCGCCCGGGGGCATGCAACTAATGAAAAACTGTTTTTT.

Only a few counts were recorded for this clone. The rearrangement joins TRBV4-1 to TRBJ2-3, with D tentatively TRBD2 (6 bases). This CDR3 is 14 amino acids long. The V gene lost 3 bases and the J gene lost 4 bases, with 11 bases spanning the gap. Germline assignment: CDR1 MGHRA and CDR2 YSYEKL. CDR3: CASSQAGSADTQYF. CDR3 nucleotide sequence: TGCGCCAGCAGCCAGGCGGGGTCCGCAGATACGCAGTATTTT.

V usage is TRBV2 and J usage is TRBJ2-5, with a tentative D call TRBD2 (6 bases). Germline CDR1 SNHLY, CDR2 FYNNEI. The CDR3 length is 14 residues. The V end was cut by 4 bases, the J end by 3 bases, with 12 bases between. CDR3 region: CASSAPGGKETQYF. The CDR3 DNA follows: TGTGCCAGCAGTGCCCCTGGAGGGAAAGAGACCCAGTACTTC. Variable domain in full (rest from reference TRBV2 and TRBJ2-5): EPEVTQTPSHQVTQMGQEVILRCVPISNHLYFYWYRQILGQKVEFLVSFYNNEISEKSEIFDDQFSVERPDGSNFTLKIRSTKLEDSAMYFCASSAPGGKETQYFGPGTRLLVL.

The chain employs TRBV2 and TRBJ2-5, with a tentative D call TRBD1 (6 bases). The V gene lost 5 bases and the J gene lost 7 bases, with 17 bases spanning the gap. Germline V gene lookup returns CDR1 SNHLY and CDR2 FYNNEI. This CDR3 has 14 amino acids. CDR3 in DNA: TGTGCCAGCAGTCCATGGACAGTTGAGGGGACCCAGTACTTC. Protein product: CASSPWTVEGTQYF.

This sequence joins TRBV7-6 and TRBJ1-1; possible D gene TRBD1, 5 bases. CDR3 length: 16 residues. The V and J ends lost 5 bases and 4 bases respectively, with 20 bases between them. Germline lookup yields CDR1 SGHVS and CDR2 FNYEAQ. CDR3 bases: TGTGCCAGCAGCCCCCGTCCGTCGGCTGGGGGCACTGAAGCTTTCTTT. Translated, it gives CASSPRPSAGGTEAFF. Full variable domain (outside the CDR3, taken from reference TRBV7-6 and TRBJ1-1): GAGVSQSPRYKVTKRGQDVALRCDPISGHVSLYWYRQALGQGPEFLTYFNYEAQQDKSGLPNDRFSAERPEGSISTLTIQRTEQRDSAMYRCASSPRPSAGGTEAFFGQGTRLTVV.

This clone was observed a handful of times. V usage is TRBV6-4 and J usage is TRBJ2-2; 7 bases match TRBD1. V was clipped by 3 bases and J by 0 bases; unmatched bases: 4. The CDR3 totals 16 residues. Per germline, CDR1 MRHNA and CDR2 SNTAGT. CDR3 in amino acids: CASSEAGTANTGELFF. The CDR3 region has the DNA TGTGCCAGCAGTGAGGCCGGGACAGCGAACACCGGGGAGCTGTTTTTT.

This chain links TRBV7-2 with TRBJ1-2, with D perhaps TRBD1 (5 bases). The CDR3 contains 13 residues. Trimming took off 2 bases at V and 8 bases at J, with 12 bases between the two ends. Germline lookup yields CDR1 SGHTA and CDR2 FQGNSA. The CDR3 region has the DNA TGTGCCAGCAGCTTAACGGGGGTAGAGGGCTACACCTTC. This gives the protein CASSLTGVEGYTF.

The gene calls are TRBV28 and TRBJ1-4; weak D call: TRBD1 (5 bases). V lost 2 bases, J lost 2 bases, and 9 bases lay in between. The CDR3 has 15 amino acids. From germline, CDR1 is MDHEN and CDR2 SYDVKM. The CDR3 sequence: CASSLETATNEKLFF. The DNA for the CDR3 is TGTGCCAGCAGTTTAGAGACAGCTACTAATGAAAAACTGTTTTTT. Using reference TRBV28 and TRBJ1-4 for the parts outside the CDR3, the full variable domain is DVKVTQSSRYLVKRTGEKVFLECVQDMDHENMFWYRQDPGLGLRLIYFSYDVKMKEKGDIPEGYSVSREKKERFSLILESASTNQTSMYLCASSLETATNEKLFFGSGTQLSVL.

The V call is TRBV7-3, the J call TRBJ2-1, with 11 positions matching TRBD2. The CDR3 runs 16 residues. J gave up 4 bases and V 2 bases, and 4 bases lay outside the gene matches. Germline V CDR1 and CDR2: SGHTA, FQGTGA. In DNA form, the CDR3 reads TGTGCCAGCAGCTTATCAAGGACTAGCGGGTACAATGAGCAGTTCTTC. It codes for CASSLSRTSGYNEQFF.

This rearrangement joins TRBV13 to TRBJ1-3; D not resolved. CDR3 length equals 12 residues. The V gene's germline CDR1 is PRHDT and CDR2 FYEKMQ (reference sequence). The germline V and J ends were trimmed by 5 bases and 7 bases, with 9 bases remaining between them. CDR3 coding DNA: TGTGCCAGCAGCCCTACGGCCAACACCATATATTTT. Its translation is CASSPTANTIYF.

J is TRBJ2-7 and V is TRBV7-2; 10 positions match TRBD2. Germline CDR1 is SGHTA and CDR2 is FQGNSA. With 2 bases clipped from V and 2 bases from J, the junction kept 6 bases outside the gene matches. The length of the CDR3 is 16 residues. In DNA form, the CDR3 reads TGTGCCAGCAGCTTATCTAGCGGGAGCATCCCCTACGAGCAGTACTTC. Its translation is CASSLSSGSIPYEQYF.

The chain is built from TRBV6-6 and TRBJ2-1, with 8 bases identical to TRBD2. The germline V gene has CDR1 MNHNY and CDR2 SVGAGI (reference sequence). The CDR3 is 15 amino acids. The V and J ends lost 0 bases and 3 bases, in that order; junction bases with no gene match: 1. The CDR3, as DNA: TGTGCCAGCAGTTACTCTAGCGGGGTCTACAATGAGCAGTTCTTC. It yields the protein CASSYSSGVYNEQFF.

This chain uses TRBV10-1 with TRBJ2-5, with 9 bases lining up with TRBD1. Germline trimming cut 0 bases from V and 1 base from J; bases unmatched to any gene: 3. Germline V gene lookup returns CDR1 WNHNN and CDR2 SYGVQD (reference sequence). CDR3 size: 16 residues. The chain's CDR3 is CASSESVTGGQETQYF. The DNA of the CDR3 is TGCGCCAGCAGTGAGTCGGTGACAGGGGGCCAAGAGACCCAGTACTTC.

CDR3 protein: CATGGPQGAQSNQPQHF. The CDR3 region has the DNA TGTGCCACAGGGGGGCCCCAGGGGGCGCAGAGCAATCAGCCCCAGCATTTT. This sequence joins TRBV28 and TRBJ1-5; TRBD1 agrees at 8 bases. Germline V lookup: CDR1 MDHEN, CDR2 SYDVKM. This CDR3 is built from 17 residues. V gave up 10 bases and J gave up 1 base; unmatched junction bases: 15.

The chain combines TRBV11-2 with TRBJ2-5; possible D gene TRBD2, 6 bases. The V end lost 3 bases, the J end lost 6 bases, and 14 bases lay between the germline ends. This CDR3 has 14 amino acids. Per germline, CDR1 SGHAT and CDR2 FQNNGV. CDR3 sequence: CASSFIGSGQTQYF. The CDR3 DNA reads TGTGCCAGCAGCTTTATAGGGAGCGGGCAGACCCAGTACTTC.

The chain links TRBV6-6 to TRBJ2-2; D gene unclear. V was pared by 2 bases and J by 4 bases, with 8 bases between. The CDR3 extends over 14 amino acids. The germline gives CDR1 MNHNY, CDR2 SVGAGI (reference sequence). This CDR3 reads CASSYLQATGELFF. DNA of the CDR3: TGTGCCAGCAGTTACCTGCAGGCCACCGGGGAGCTGTTTTTT.

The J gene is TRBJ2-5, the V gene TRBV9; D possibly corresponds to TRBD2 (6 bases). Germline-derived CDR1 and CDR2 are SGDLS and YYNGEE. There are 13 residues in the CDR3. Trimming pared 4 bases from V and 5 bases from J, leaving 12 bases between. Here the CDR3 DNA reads TGTGCCAGCAGCCTCGGGACTCGGGAGACCCAGTACTTC. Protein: CASSLGTRETQYF. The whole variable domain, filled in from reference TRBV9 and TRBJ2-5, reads DSGVTQTPKHLITATGQRVTLRCSPRSGDLSVYWYQQSLDQGLQFLIQYYNGEERAKGNILERFSAQQFPDLHSELNLSSLELGDSALYFCASSLGTRETQYFGPGTRLLVL.

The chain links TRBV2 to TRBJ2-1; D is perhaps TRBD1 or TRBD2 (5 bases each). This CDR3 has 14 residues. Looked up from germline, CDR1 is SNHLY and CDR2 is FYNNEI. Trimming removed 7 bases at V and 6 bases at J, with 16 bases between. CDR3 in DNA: TGTGCCAGCAACGGGGCCCAGAGGGGCAATGAGCAGTTCTTC. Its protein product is CASNGAQRGNEQFF. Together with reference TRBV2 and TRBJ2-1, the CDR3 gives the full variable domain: EPEVTQTPSHQVTQMGQEVILRCVPISNHLYFYWYRQILGQKVEFLVSFYNNEISEKSEIFDDQFSVERPDGSNFTLKIRSTKLEDSAMYFCASNGAQRGNEQFFGPGTRLTVL.

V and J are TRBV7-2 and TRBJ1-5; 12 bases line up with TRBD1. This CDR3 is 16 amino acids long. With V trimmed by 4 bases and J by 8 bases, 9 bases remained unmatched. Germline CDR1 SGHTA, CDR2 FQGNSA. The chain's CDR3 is CASSSGTGGSLKPQHF. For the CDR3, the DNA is TGTGCCAGCAGCTCAGGGACAGGGGGCAGTCTGAAGCCCCAGCATTTT.